The rows below give T cell receptor beta chains drawn from one sample of a study of radiotherapy plus CTLA-4 blockade in lung cancer. Profiled with immunoSEQ multiplex PCR; TCRdb holds only in-frame clones, not every one. Among around 44,000 clones, approximately 80% were seen once, and the ten largest hold over 2%. The specimen was peripheral blood, collected from a patient treated with radiotherapy plus ipilimumab. Source of these receptors: a human donor with non-small cell lung cancer whose response to radiotherapy plus ipilimumab could not be evaluated. Both conserved end residues are part of each CDR3. The D gene is left open where the match is weak. The size of a clone is reported for some rows only, either as once, few or many, or as a class for expanded clones.

clone_size: few; j_call: TRBJ2-7; d_call: TRBD2; v_call: TRBV6-6; cdr3_nt: TGTGCCAGCATACCAGGAGGGGAGGGCTACGAGCAGTACTTC; cdr3_aa: CASIPGGEGYEQYF
clone_size: NA; j_call: TRBJ1-2; d_call: NA; v_call: TRBV7-9; cdr3_nt: TGTGCCAGCGCCGCCGGGGCTAACTATGGCTACACCTTC; cdr3_aa: CASAAGANYGYTF
clone_size: NA; j_call: TRBJ2-7; d_call: TRBD2; v_call: TRBV2; cdr3_nt: TGTGCCAGCAGTTCGCCCGGGACTAGTGGCGGGGGGGAGTACTTC; cdr3_aa: CASSSPGTSGGGEYF
clone_size: NA; j_call: TRBJ2-2; d_call: TRBD2; v_call: TRBV30; cdr3_nt: TGTGCCTGGAAGAGTTTAACTAGCGGAACCGGGGAGCTGTTTTTT; cdr3_aa: CAWKSLTSGTGELFF
clone_size: NA; j_call: TRBJ1-6; d_call: NA; v_call: TRBV28; cdr3_nt: TGTGCCAGCGTGGACAATTATAATTCACCCCTCCACTTT; cdr3_aa: CASVDNYNSPLHF
clone_size: NA; j_call: TRBJ2-1; d_call: TRBD2; v_call: TRBV7-2; cdr3_nt: TGTGCCAGCAGCTGGCTAGCGGGATATTCTAATGAGCAGTTCTTC; cdr3_aa: CASSWLAGYSNEQFF
clone_size: NA; j_call: TRBJ1-2; d_call: NA; v_call: TRBV6-1; cdr3_nt: TGTGCCAGCAGCCTCGGATACCTGGAGGGCTACACCTTC; cdr3_aa: CASSLGYLEGYTF
clone_size: few; j_call: TRBJ1-1; d_call: NA; v_call: TRBV5-4; cdr3_nt: TGTGCCTACAGGAGCGCCGGGTACGACACTGAAGCTTTCTTT; cdr3_aa: CAYRSAGYDTEAFF
clone_size: NA; j_call: TRBJ1-2; d_call: TRBD1; v_call: TRBV5-1; cdr3_nt: TGCGCCAGCAGCTTCGACAGGGGGACTGGCTACACCTTC; cdr3_aa: CASSFDRGTGYTF
clone_size: NA; j_call: TRBJ2-1; d_call: NA; v_call: TRBV29-1; cdr3_nt: TGCAGTCTGACCTGGGGGGGCGTGTACAATGAGCAGTTCTTC; cdr3_aa: CSLTWGGVYNEQFF
clone_size: NA; j_call: TRBJ2-7; d_call: NA; v_call: TRBV15; cdr3_nt: TGTGCCACCAGCAGCCACAGGGACGGCTACGAGCAGTACTTC; cdr3_aa: CATSSHRDGYEQYF
clone_size: NA; j_call: TRBJ2-7; d_call: NA; v_call: TRBV2; cdr3_nt: TGTGCCAGCAAAGTGGCGGGGGCCACCTACGAGCAGTACTTC; cdr3_aa: CASKVAGATYEQYF
clone_size: NA; j_call: TRBJ2-7; d_call: NA; v_call: TRBV7-4; cdr3_nt: TGTGCCAGCACTTCCGCCGGTACCTACGAGCAGTACTTC; cdr3_aa: CASTSAGTYEQYF
clone_size: NA; j_call: TRBJ2-2; d_call: NA; v_call: TRBV7-2; cdr3_nt: TGTGCCAGCAGTCTAAACACCGGGGAGCTGTTTTTT; cdr3_aa: CASSLNTGELFF
clone_size: NA; j_call: TRBJ2-2; d_call: NA; v_call: TRBV13; cdr3_nt: TGTGCCAGCCGTACGTCGACAGGTTATTTCACCGGGGAGCTGTTTTTT; cdr3_aa: CASRTSTGYFTGELFF
clone_size: NA; j_call: TRBJ1-2; d_call: TRBD1; v_call: TRBV5-4; cdr3_nt: TGTGCCAGCAGCTTGATGGACAGGGTACAGTATGGCTACACCTTC; cdr3_aa: CASSLMDRVQYGYTF
clone_size: NA; j_call: TRBJ2-2; d_call: TRBD2; v_call: TRBV7-6; cdr3_nt: TGTGCCAGCAGCCAGCGGGGGGAGACCGGGGAGCTGTTTTTT; cdr3_aa: CASSQRGETGELFF